Listed below are T cell receptor beta chains from one sample, sequenced in a study of radiation and T cells in renal cell carcinoma. Data came from immunoSEQ multiplex PCR; TCRdb stores just in-frame clones and leaves some out. The table includes 150,000 or so clones, about 87% detected once. The specimen was blood, collected from a patient whose treatment included radiotherapy and nephrectomy. Receptors were obtained from a woman in her 70s with renal cell carcinoma. CDR3s include the opening cysteine and the closing phenylalanine or tryptophan. The D gene is left open where the match is weak. Some rows have no size entry. The others give once, few or many, or a class for an expanded clone.

TRBV19	.	.	TRBJ1-2	TGTGCCAGTAGTATTAGGGGGAACTATGGCTACACCTTC	CASSIRGNYGYTF
TRBV28	.	.	TRBJ2-7	TGTGCCAGCAGCCCAAACGGTTACGAGCAGTACTTC	CASSPNGYEQYF
TRBV15	.	.	TRBJ2-3	TGTGCCACCAGCAGACAAGATCTGGTAGATACGCAGTATTTT	CATSRQDLVDTQYF
TRBV6-1	.	.	TRBJ1-1	TGTGCCAGCAGTGTAAGGGGGGAGGACACTGAAGCTTTCTTT	CASSVRGEDTEAFF
TRBV5-1	.	.	TRBJ1-2	TGCGCCAGCAGCCCGTCGTCTAACTATGGCTACACCTTC	CASSPSSNYGYTF
TRBV21-1	.	.	TRBJ2-2	TGTGCCAGCAGCAAATCTTGGCTCACCGGGGAGCTGTTTTTT	CASSKSWLTGELFF
TRBV2	.	.	TRBJ2-3	TGTGCCAGCAGGGCGGATAGCACAGATACGCAGTATTTT	CASRADSTDTQYF
TRBV7-2	.	.	TRBJ1-1	TGTGCCAGCAGCAAAAACCCGAACAAGAACACTGAAGCTTTCTTT	CASSKNPNKNTEAFF
TRBV9	TRBD2	.	TRBJ2-3	TGTGCCAGCAGCGGCCTAAGCGGGGTGATCACAGATACGCAGTATTTT	CASSGLSGVITDTQYF
TRBV5-6	.	.	TRBJ1-2	TGTGCCAGCAGCCCCGGGACGGTCTATGGCTACACCTTC	CASSPGTVYGYTF
TRBV7-2	.	.	TRBJ2-7	TGTGCCAGCAGCTTCGGGGGCTCCTACGAGCAGTACTTC	CASSFGGSYEQYF
TRBV7-8	TRBD2	.	TRBJ2-5	TGTGCCAGCAGCCCTGAAAGCGGGGGAGGAGAGACCCAGTACTTC	CASSPESGGGETQYF
TRBV7-3	.	.	TRBJ1-5	TGTGCCAGCAGCCTGACAGGAAAAGGTCAGCCCCAGCATTTT	CASSLTGKGQPQHF
TRBV7-2	TRBD2	.	TRBJ2-3	TGTGCCAGCAGCCCTAAGCGGGGAGGGACAGATACGCAGTATTTT	CASSPKRGGTDTQYF
TRBV30	.	few	TRBJ2-3	TGTGCCTGGTCCGGGACTGAGGCGCGTAGGGAAGATACGCAGTATTTT	CAWSGTEARREDTQYF
TRBV19	.	.	TRBJ1-1	TGTGCCAGTAGTGAGCCGAACACTGAAGCTTTCTTT	CASSEPNTEAFF
TRBV15	TRBD1	once	TRBJ2-6	TGTGCCACCAGTCCAAGACAGGGCTCTGGGGCCAACGTCCTGACTTTC	CATSPRQGSGANVLTF
TRBV25-1	TRBD1	.	TRBJ1-2	TGTGCCAGCACCCAAACAACTCCAGGGGGCACTAGCTATGGCTACACCTTC	CASTQTTPGGTSYGYTF
TRBV4-1	.	.	TRBJ1-2	TGCGCCAGCAGCCAAGAGGCGGGGGGCACCCCCTATGGCTACACCTTC	CASSQEAGGTPYGYTF
TRBV25-1	TRBD1	.	TRBJ1-1	TGTGCCAGCAGTGAAATTGGAGGGGGACAGGGGGCTGCTGAAGCTTTCTTT	CASSEIGGGQGAAEAFF
TRBV7-2	.	.	TRBJ1-6	TGTGCCAGCAGCTTAGGTGGACAGCTAAATTCACCCCTCCACTTT	CASSLGGQLNSPLHF
TRBV29-1	TRBD2	.	TRBJ2-1	TGCAGCGGGGGGGGACTGCTTGAAGGGGAGCAGTTCTTC	CSGGGLLEGEQFF
TRBV5-4	.	.	TRBJ2-3	TGTGCCAGCAGCTTGGCTCCGACAGATACGCAGTATTTT	CASSLAPTDTQYF